These 11 T cell receptor beta chains came from one sample sequenced in a study of shared clonotypes between healthy human individuals. Profiling relied on immunoSEQ multiplex PCR, and the TCRdb table lists in-frame clones only, not all of them. Among about 2.2 million clones listed, approximately 94% were seen once. In the naive CD8 group, cells lacked CD45RO and were positively selected for CCR7, so terminally differentiated effector memory CD45RA+ cells were left out. Sequencing input: naive CD8+ T cells from PBMCs. The receptors derive from a man aged 18 to 30 in good health. Some clones in this sample may be carry-over from other donors' samples.

J is TRBJ2-1 and V is TRBV6-5, with D possibly matching TRBD2 (6 bases). Germline V gene sequence: CDR1 MNHEY, CDR2 SVGAGI. Trimming pared 1 base from V and 12 bases from J, leaving 13 bases between. CDR3 length: 13 amino acids. The CDR3 region has the DNA TGTGCCAGCAGTTACTTAGGAGGGGTCGGGCAGTTCTTC. Residues: CASSYLGGVGQFF.

The rearrangement links TRBV25-1 to TRBJ2-3; D call uncertain. Germline loops: CDR1 MGHDK, CDR2 SYGVNS. The CDR3 is made up of 15 amino acids. V was clipped by 1 base and J by 1 base, with 9 bases between them. CDR3 protein: CASSELALGTDTQYF. The CDR3 DNA is TGTGCCAGCAGTGAATTGGCCCTGGGCACAGATACGCAGTATTTT.

This clone was found once. The gene calls are TRBV18 and TRBJ2-2, with 10 bases lining up with TRBD2. The CDR3 is 20 amino acids. CDR1 and CDR2 from the germline V gene are KGHSH and LQKENI. V lost 3 bases to trimming and J lost 2 bases; unmatched junction nucleotides: 15. DNA for the CDR3: TGTGCCAGCTCACCCGTCGGACTAGCGGCGATCACTTTTAACACCGGGGAGCTGTTTTTT. It is translated as CASSPVGLAAITFNTGELFF.

The gene calls are TRBV30 and TRBJ1-5, with a weak D call TRBD1 (5 bases). Trimming stripped 0 bases from V and 5 bases from J, with 8 bases between. This CDR3 comprises 13 residues. Looked up from germline, CDR1 is GTSNPN and CDR2 is SVGIG (reference sequence). CDR3 bases: TGTGCCTGGAGTGTACAGGCTGATCAGCCCCAGCATTTT. Its translation: CAWSVQADQPQHF.

This chain links TRBV4-1 with TRBJ2-5; D remains ambiguous. The CDR3 runs 19 residues. Germline assignment: CDR1 MGHRA and CDR2 YSYEKL. V lost 1 base and J 1 base, leaving 22 bases between the germline ends. The CDR3, as DNA: TGCGCCAGCAGCCAAGTAGTCCCTTCGGGCGCTTACGGCCAAGAGACCCAGTACTTC. Translation: CASSQVVPSGAYGQETQYF.

This chain connects TRBV11-2 to TRBJ2-7; D gene uncertain. Germline-derived CDR1 and CDR2 are SGHAT and FQNNGV. This CDR3 has 13 amino acids. V was shortened by 4 bases and J by 3 bases, with 10 bases between the two germline ends. This CDR3 reads CASSSGAGYEQYF. In nucleotides, the CDR3 is TGTGCCAGCAGCTCTGGCGCCGGCTACGAGCAGTACTTC.

The rearrangement uses TRBV4-1 and TRBJ1-4, with TRBD1 as a possible D gene (5 bases). Trimming took 1 base from V and 5 from J, leaving 14 bases between them. This CDR3 is built from 16 residues. In germline, CDR1 is MGHRA, CDR2 YSYEKL. The CDR3 DNA follows: TGCGCCAGCAGCCAAGCCCCGGGGGTAACAAATGAAAAACTGTTTTTT. Translated, it gives CASSQAPGVTNEKLFF.

V usage is TRBV7-9 and J usage is TRBJ2-2; D tentatively reads TRBD1 or TRBD2 (6 bases each). V was trimmed by 5 bases and J by 7 bases, leaving 20 bases between them. The CDR3 has 16 residues. Germline V gene sequence: CDR1 SEHNR, CDR2 FQNEAQ (reference sequence). The CDR3 region is CASSMTLRGLHGELFF. Written as DNA, the CDR3 is TGTGCCAGCAGCATGACACTTCGGGGGCTACACGGGGAGCTGTTTTTT.

J is TRBJ2-7 and V is TRBV7-9; TRBD2 aligns across 10 bases. The CDR3 totals 15 residues. Losses at the gene ends were 5 bases for V and 5 bases for J; bases not matched to a gene: 9. Germline CDR1 reads SEHNR; CDR2 reads FQNEAQ (reference sequence). The CDR3 region is CASSPPGLAFHEQYF. CDR3 DNA sequence: TGTGCCAGCAGCCCGCCGGGACTAGCGTTCCACGAGCAGTACTTC.

V is TRBV27 and J is TRBJ1-2, with a tentative D call TRBD1 (6 bases). Between the trimmed V and J ends, which lost 5 bases and 8 bases, there was a span of 15 bases. This CDR3 is 13 amino acids long. Germline-derived CDR1 and CDR2 are MNHEY and SMNVEV (reference sequence). CDR3 amino acids: CASSLQGIEGYTF. CDR3 DNA: TGTGCCAGCAGTCTCCAGGGGATCGAGGGCTACACCTTC.

The V and J genes are TRBV28 and TRBJ2-5; 9 bases map to TRBD2. The V segment lost 3 bases and the J segment 3 bases; nucleotides outside the gene matches: 5. Germline V gene data show CDR1 as MDHEN and CDR2 as SYDVKM. There are 15 residues in the CDR3. Here the CDR3 DNA reads TGTGCCAGCAGTTTCACCCGGACTAGCGAAGAGACCCAGTACTTC. It is translated as CASSFTRTSEETQYF. Together with reference TRBV28 and TRBJ2-5, the CDR3 gives the full variable domain: DVKVTQSSRYLVKRTGEKVFLECVQDMDHENMFWYRQDPGLGLRLIYFSYDVKMKEKGDIPEGYSVSREKKERFSLILESASTNQTSMYLCASSFTRTSEETQYFGPGTRLLVL.